The 29 T cell receptor beta chains in this list originate from one sample, sequenced in a study of neoadjuvant anti-PD-1 for oral cavity cancer. Time point reported: after neoadjuvant nivolumab, at surgical resection. TCRdb's copy holds only in-frame clones and misses some; the assay was immunoSEQ multiplex PCR. This table has roughly 10,000 clones, less than 75% appearing once. Sequenced material: PBMCs, taken after nivolumab (anti-PD-1) treatment. The receptors originated from a person between 40 and 85 years old with oral cavity squamous cell carcinoma.

This sequence joins TRBV27 and TRBJ2-5, with D unresolved. Trimming removed 2 bases from V and 6 bases from J, with 7 bases in between. CDR3 length: 12 amino acids. The V gene's germline CDR1 is MNHEY and CDR2 SMNVEV (reference sequence). The CDR3 loop reads CASSLVGKTQYF. CDR3 coding DNA: TGTGCCAGCAGTTTAGTGGGGAAGACCCAGTACTTC.

This clone was seen a single time. The chain joins TRBV5-5 to TRBJ1-2; a weak D match, TRBD1 (5 bases). CDR3 length: 17 residues. CDR1 is SGHKS, CDR2 YYEKEE, per germline (reference sequence). The V end was cut by 2 bases, the J end by 6 bases, with 23 bases between. CDR3 DNA: TGTGCCAGCAGCTTACAGGTTATTTCGCCTGAGCGGGATGGCTACACCTTC. It encodes CASSLQVISPERDGYTF.

This clone was observed a handful of times. The chain has TRBV19 and TRBJ1-2, with D perhaps matching TRBD1 (5 bases). The CDR3 consists of 13 residues. V was shortened by 7 bases and J by 6 bases, with 15 bases between the two germline ends. CDR1 LNHDA and CDR2 SQIVND come from the germline V gene (reference sequence). For the CDR3, the DNA is TGTGCCAGTATGGGGGTAAGGAGGGATGGCTACACCTTC. It yields the protein CASMGVRRDGYTF.

The gene calls are TRBV5-1 and TRBJ1-1; D might be TRBD1 (5 bases). Germline V gene lookup returns CDR1 SGHRS and CDR2 YFSETQ. The CDR3 is 13 amino acids. V was trimmed by 4 bases and J by 1 base, leaving 8 bases between them. The CDR3 protein is CASSEGPNTEAFF. The CDR3 DNA reads as TGCGCCAGCAGCGAGGGGCCGAACACTGAAGCTTTCTTT.

To note about this clone: Distinct nucleotide sequences in the sample also encode this CDR3. CDR3 region: CASSLDAHSYEQYF. In DNA form, the CDR3 reads TGCGCCAGCAGCTTGGACGCCCACTCCTACGAGCAGTACTTC. The chain has TRBV5-1 and TRBJ2-7; unclear D gene. The germline CDR1 and CDR2 sequences are SGHRS and YFSETQ. This CDR3 has 14 residues. The V gene lost 0 bases and the J gene lost 0 bases, with 7 bases spanning the gap.

This chain uses TRBV12-5 with TRBJ2-2; TRBD2 matches at 11 bases. Germline CDR1 and CDR2: LGHNT and FRNRAP. V was clipped by 2 bases and J by 8 bases; unmatched bases: 13. The CDR3 sequence is 18 residues long. The CDR3 protein is CASGLTAPSGRFRGELFF. DNA for the CDR3: TGTGCTAGTGGTTTGACCGCACCTAGCGGGAGGTTCCGGGGGGAGCTGTTTTTT.

The J gene is TRBJ2-2, the V gene TRBV11-2, with unresolved D. Germline lookup yields CDR1 SGHAT and CDR2 FQNNGV. The CDR3 runs to 12 residues. V shed 3 bases and J shed 2 bases, with 1 base lying between them. The chain's CDR3 is CASSFNTGELFF. In DNA form, the CDR3 reads TGTGCCAGCAGCTTTAACACCGGGGAGCTGTTTTTT.

The rearrangement joins TRBV19 to TRBJ1-2; D is undetermined. Germline CDR1 and CDR2: LNHDA and SQIVND (reference sequence). The germline V and J ends were trimmed by 10 bases and 4 bases, with 19 bases remaining between them. The CDR3 loop spans 14 amino acids. CDR3 in amino acids: CATRAENLPYGYTF. The CDR3 DNA follows: TGTGCCACGAGAGCTGAGAATCTTCCCTATGGCTACACCTTC.

The table lists this clone with a few counts. V is TRBV7-7 and J is TRBJ2-3; 7 nucleotides line up with TRBD1. Trimming removed 2 bases from V and 1 base from J; junction bases left unmatched: 0. This CDR3 has 14 amino acids. Germline CDR1 is SSHAT and CDR2 is FNYEAQ (reference sequence). Here the CDR3 reads CASSLTGGTDTQYF. The CDR3 DNA reads TGTGCCAGCAGCTTAACAGGGGGCACAGATACGCAGTATTTT.

This clone was counted a single time. The chain recombines TRBV7-2 with TRBJ1-1; D gene unclear. This CDR3 has 12 amino acids. V lost 2 bases to trimming and J lost 4 bases, with 5 bases between them. CDR1 and CDR2 from the germline V gene are SGHTA and FQGNSA. In DNA, the CDR3 is TGTGCCAGCAGCTTAAGGGTCACTGAAGCTTTCTTT. Translated, it gives CASSLRVTEAFF.

The rearrangement links TRBV7-9 to TRBJ1-2, with D maybe TRBD1 (5 bases). Trimming cost V 5 bases and J 5 bases, with 15 bases left between them. CDR1 and CDR2 (germline): SEHNR, FQNEAQ (reference sequence). CDR3 length: 14 amino acids. CDR3 in DNA: TGTGCCAGCAGCCGAGGGGCGGGGTCTTATGGCTACACCTTC. Translation: CASSRGAGSYGYTF. Looking up the rest from reference TRBV7-9 and TRBJ1-2 gives the full variable domain: DTGVSQNPRHKITKRGQNVTFRCDPISEHNRLYWYRQTLGQGPEFLTYFQNEAQLEKSRLLSDRFSAERPKGSFSTLEIQRTEQGDSAMYLCASSRGAGSYGYTFGSGTRLTVV.

The V gene is TRBV19, the J gene TRBJ1-1; no reliable D call. The CDR3 length is 13 residues. Germline lookup yields CDR1 LNHDA and CDR2 SQIVND (reference sequence). V lost 8 bases and J 7 bases, leaving 17 bases between the germline ends. In DNA, the CDR3 is TGTGCCAGTCGACGAGCACTAAAAGATGAAGCTTTCTTT. Residues: CASRRALKDEAFF.

This clone was counted only a few times. The chain links TRBV19 to TRBJ1-2; 9 bases are a match to TRBD1. The CDR3 contains 14 residues. Germline V gene data show CDR1 as LNHDA and CDR2 as SQIVND (reference sequence). The ends lost 2 bases at V and 3 bases at J; junction bases unmatched: 1. The CDR3, as DNA: TGTGCCAGTAGTATAACAGGGGGCGACTATGGCTACACCTTC. The encoded protein is CASSITGGDYGYTF.

There are a few counts of this clone. This sequence joins TRBV18 and TRBJ1-1; 7 bases are shared with TRBD1. CDR3 size: 13 residues. J was trimmed by 8 bases and V by 0 bases; bases with no gene match: 3. Germline values: CDR1 KGHSH, CDR2 LQKENI. The CDR3 DNA sequence: TGTGCCAGCTCACCACCGGGGACAGAAGAAGCTTTCTTT. Its protein product is CASSPPGTEEAFF.

This clone was seen a handful of times. The CDR3 sequence: CASSESSPGNTEAFF. In DNA form, the CDR3 reads TGCGCCAGCAGTGAGTCTTCTCCAGGGAACACTGAAGCTTTCTTT. The chain is built from TRBV10-1 and TRBJ1-1; D not resolved. This CDR3 has 15 amino acids. Trimming took off 0 bases at V and 1 base at J, with 9 bases between the two ends. CDR1 is WNHNN and CDR2 is SYGVQD in the germline V gene (reference sequence).

Only one count was recorded for this clone. The CDR3 DNA is TGCGCCAGCAGCCGCACTAGCGGGAGGCAGGGTGAGACCCAGTACTTC. It codes for CASSRTSGRQGETQYF. The chain has TRBV5-1 and TRBJ2-5; 12 bases agree with TRBD2. Germline CDR1 and CDR2: SGHRS and YFSETQ. V trimming: 4 bases; J trimming: 5 bases; junction bases outside the gene matches: 9. The CDR3 totals 16 residues.

This chain links TRBV6-5 with TRBJ1-1; no clear D. The CDR3 contains 13 residues. Germline assignment: CDR1 MNHEY and CDR2 SVGAGI. The V end lost 0 bases, the J end lost 1 base, and 3 bases lay between the germline ends. The CDR3 nucleotides are TGTGCCAGCAGTTACTCAGAGAACACTGAAGCTTTCTTT. Amino acids: CASSYSENTEAFF.

The rearrangement joins TRBV4-1 to TRBJ1-1, with 7 bases matching TRBD1. V lost 2 bases to trimming and J lost 4 bases; unmatched junction nucleotides: 4. The CDR3 sequence is 14 residues long. CDR1 is MGHRA and CDR2 is YSYEKL in the germline V gene. CDR3: CASSQSTGVTEAFF. The CDR3 nucleotides are TGCGCCAGCAGCCAATCCACAGGGGTCACTGAAGCTTTCTTT.

V gene TRBV5-1 combines with J gene TRBJ1-1; 7 bases are shared with TRBD1. The CDR3 contains 14 residues. Germline V gene data show CDR1 as SGHRS and CDR2 as YFSETQ. V shed 1 base and J 8 bases; nucleotides not matched to a gene: 8. CDR3 residues: CASSLSRTGGEAFF. CDR3 DNA: TGCGCCAGCAGCTTGTCCCGGACAGGCGGGGAAGCTTTCTTT.

The chain recombines TRBV7-2 with TRBJ2-3; D is perhaps TRBD2 (6 bases). CDR3 size: 15 residues. CDR1 is SGHTA, CDR2 FQGNSA, per germline. Trimming took 1 base from V and 4 from J, leaving 12 bases between them. The CDR3 protein is CASSLDSTSSDTQYF. The CDR3 bases are TGTGCCAGCAGCTTAGATTCCACTAGCTCAGATACGCAGTATTTT. Based on the CDR3 plus reference TRBV7-2 and TRBJ2-3, the full variable domain is GAGVSQSPSNKVTEKGKDVELRCDPISGHTALYWYRQSLGQGLEFLIYFQGNSAPDKSGLPSDRFSAERTGGSVSTLTIQRTQQEDSAVYLCASSLDSTSSDTQYFGPGTRLTVL.

The rearrangement joins TRBV7-9 to TRBJ2-2; TRBD1 aligns across 7 bases. The V and J ends lost 5 bases and 4 bases, in that order; junction bases with no gene match: 7. The CDR3 runs 15 residues. CDR1 is SEHNR and CDR2 is FQNEAQ in the germline V gene (reference sequence). The CDR3 bases are TGTGCCAGCAGCGGTTACGGGACAGCCACCGGGGAGCTGTTTTTT. It codes for CASSGYGTATGELFF.

This clone was counted between two and nine times. J is TRBJ1-3 and V is TRBV5-4; 9 bases match TRBD1. Germline assignment: CDR1 SGHNT and CDR2 YYREEE (reference sequence). With V trimmed by 4 bases and J by 0 bases, 5 bases remained unmatched. This CDR3 comprises 16 residues. DNA of the CDR3: TGTGCCAGCAGCCTCGGACAGGGGAGCTCTGGAAACACCATATATTTT. Amino acids: CASSLGQGSSGNTIYF.

J is TRBJ2-1 and V is TRBV5-6, with a possible D match to TRBD2 (6 bases). With 4 bases removed from V and 1 base from J, the gap between germline ends came to 12 bases. Germline V gene sequence: CDR1 SGHDT, CDR2 YYEEEE. This CDR3 is built from 15 residues. The CDR3, as DNA: TGTGCCAGCAGCCAGAGGGACTGGTCCTACAATGAGCAGTTCTTC. Translated, it gives CASSQRDWSYNEQFF.

Written as DNA, the CDR3 is TGTGCCACCTCGAGGGGGACAGGGGATTCACCCCTCCACTTT. This encodes CATSRGTGDSPLHF. The J gene is TRBJ1-6, the V gene TRBV15; 10 bases line up with TRBD1. The germline gives CDR1 LNHNV, CDR2 YYDKDF (reference sequence). Trimming at V came to 8 bases and at J to 8 bases, leaving 6 bases not matched to a gene. The CDR3 extends over 14 amino acids.

The chain carries TRBV27 and TRBJ1-2, with TRBD1 matching over 10 bases. Germline CDR1 reads MNHEY; CDR2 reads SMNVEV (reference sequence). The CDR3 totals 18 residues. The V and J ends lost 3 bases and 8 bases, in that order; junction bases with no gene match: 18. The CDR3 DNA is TGTGCCAGCAGTTTGCTATCGACAGGGGGCGTCCTACGGCAGGGCTACACCTTC. This encodes CASSLLSTGGVLRQGYTF.

This chain uses TRBV5-4 with TRBJ1-2; TRBD1 aligns across 7 bases. The J segment lost 4 bases and the V segment lost 2 bases, leaving 8 bases of the junction unmatched. Germline values: CDR1 SGHNT, CDR2 YYREEE (reference sequence). CDR3 length equals 15 residues. The CDR3 region is CASSLASTGTYGYTF. DNA for the CDR3: TGTGCCAGCAGCTTAGCCTCGACAGGGACCTATGGCTACACCTTC. The full variable domain, completed using reference TRBV5-4 and TRBJ1-2, is ETGVTQSPTHLIKTRGQQVTLRCSSQSGHNTVSWYQQALGQGPQFIFQYYREEENGRGNFPPRFSGLQFPNYSSELNVNALELDDSALYLCASSLASTGTYGYTFGSGTRLTVV.

This clone appeared a few times. The gene calls are TRBV9 and TRBJ2-5; TRBD2 agrees at 10 bases. CDR3 length: 15 amino acids. Looked up from germline, CDR1 is SGDLS and CDR2 is YYNGEE. The trim removed 2 bases at V and 5 bases at J, leaving 6 bases unmatched. The CDR3, as DNA: TGTGCCAGCAGCGTTTCGAGCGGGAGGGCTGAGACCCAGTACTTC. Its translation: CASSVSSGRAETQYF.

The chain recombines TRBV9 with TRBJ1-6, with a tentative D call TRBD1 (5 bases). Germline V CDR1 and CDR2: SGDLS, YYNGEE. There are 15 residues in the CDR3. Trimming removed 0 bases at V and 6 bases at J, with 10 bases between. The CDR3 nucleotides are TGTGCCAGCAGCGTAGGGGCTGGGGGTAATTCACCCCTCCACTTT. Its translation is CASSVGAGGNSPLHF.

The chain has TRBV19 and TRBJ2-5; D is unclear. In germline, CDR1 is LNHDA, CDR2 SQIVND (reference sequence). V was pared by 5 bases and J by 4 bases, with 20 bases between. The CDR3 loop spans 16 amino acids. CDR3 in amino acids: CASSRTTIDGGETQYF. CDR3 sequence (DNA): TGTGCCAGTAGTCGGACGACCATAGACGGCGGAGAGACCCAGTACTTC.